This T cell receptor (beta chain) originates from a study of blood T cell repertoires in COVID-19. Across the study: Researchers got acute and convalescent COVID-19 samples from the United States, Italy and Spain. PBMCs, B-cell-depleted T cells, or T cells provided the cDNA or gDNA that made up the material.

In the original workflow: How many nucleated cells were present was estimated from reference gene primer amplification. Sequencing used immunoSEQ multiplex PCR; TCRdb keeps in-frame clones, though not all of them. V and J calls and clone size come straight from that table; D and trimming were deduced from the DNA. The table includes approximately 350,000 clones, 89% detected once. This CDR3 is built from 15 residues. Looked up from germline, CDR1 is LGHDT and CDR2 is YNNKEL (reference sequence). The V and J ends lost 1 base and 6 bases, in that order; junction bases with no gene match: 0. This clone was seen more than once but under ten times.

The genes are TRBV3-1 (or the pseudogene TRBV3-2) and TRBJ2-2; 12 positions match TRBD2. This sequence originates from a middle-aged man with acute or convalescent COVID-19. The sequenced material came from peripheral blood. CDR3 residues: CASSQGLAGAGELFF. The CDR3 DNA follows: TGTGCCAGCAGCCAAGGACTAGCGGGAGCCGGGGAGCTGTTTTTT.